The rows below give T cell receptor beta chains drawn from one sample of a study of T-cell reconstitution after alpha-beta-depleted transplantation in children. TCRdb re-derived calls from the PCR reads in MiXCR, one entry per CDR3 protein. The repertoire holds about 420,000 distinct CDR3 sequences, with 16% as singletons. This material consisted of PBMCs, mostly from graft donor cells, taken 360 days after TCRalphabeta/CD19-depleted stem cell transplant. Receptor source: a boy in the first two years of life who had a stem cell transplant for Wiskott-Aldrich syndrome, so the T cells may come from the graft donor. The CDR3 runs from the conserved cysteine through the conserved F or W. The D gene is left open where the match is weak. Not all rows give a size; the values are once, few, many and, for expanded clones, a class.

v_gene	d_gene	j_gene	abundance	CDR3nt	CDR3aa
TRBV18	-	TRBJ1-2	-	TGTGCCAGCGCGCTCGGCTTGGGGATCTATGGCTACACCTTC	CASALGLGIYGYTF
TRBV6-1	TRBD1	TRBJ1-5	-	TGTGCCAGCGGCCGGGACAGTCGAAGCAATCAGCCCCAGCATTTT	CASGRDSRSNQPQHF
TRBV7-9	-	TRBJ2-2	-	TGTGCCAGCAGCTTAGCGTGGCAGGGGTCCACCGGGGAGCTGTTTTTT	CASSLAWQGSTGELFF
TRBV10-3	-	TRBJ2-5	-	TGTGCCGTACAGGGTCAAGAGACCCAGTACTTC	CAVQGQETQYF
TRBV7-9	-	TRBJ2-3	-	TGTGCCAGCAGCCCCGGGACTTCCCACGCAGATACGCAGTATTTT	CASSPGTSHADTQYF
TRBV12-3/TRBV12-4	-	TRBJ2-2	few	TGTGCCAGCAGTCAAGACTACACCGGGGAGCTGTTTTTT	CASSQDYTGELFF
TRBV10-3	TRBD1	TRBJ2-3	few	TGTGCCATCAGTCCGACAGGGGAGTCTACAGATACGCAGTATTTT	CAISPTGESTDTQYF
TRBV9	TRBD1	TRBJ2-2	-	TGTGCCAGCAGCCCGTCCGCAGGGGGGAACACCGGGGAGCTGTTTTTT	CASSPSAGGNTGELFF
TRBV12-3/TRBV12-4	-	TRBJ1-5	-	TGTGCCAGCAGTTTAGGGGGTCTATGGACAGATACGCAGCATTTT	CASSLGGLWTDTQHF
TRBV10-2	-	TRBJ2-5	few	TGCGCCAGCAGTGCACGGGGGCGGCAAGAGACCCAGTACTTC	CASSARGRQETQYF
TRBV11-2	TRBD1	TRBJ2-7	-	TGTGCCAGCAGCTTAGACGGCGGGACAGGCGAGCAGTACTTC	CASSLDGGTGEQYF
TRBV20-1	-	TRBJ1-3	few	TGCAGTGCTAGAGACGGGAGGGGCGGAAACACCATATATTTT	CSARDGRGGNTIYF
TRBV12-3/TRBV12-4	-	TRBJ2-1	few	TGTGCCAGCGGGTTGTCACTAGTCCCCTCCTACAATGAGCAGTTCTTC	CASGLSLVPSYNEQFF
TRBV12-3/TRBV12-4	-	TRBJ1-1	-	TGTGCCAGCAGTTTGAAGGGAGGGGGCACTGAAGCTTTCTTT	CASSLKGGGTEAFF
TRBV20-1	-	TRBJ2-7	-	TGCAGTGCCTTCCGAGCCCACAAAAAGGAGCAGTACTTC	CSAFRAHKKEQYF
TRBV11-1	TRBD2	TRBJ2-7	few	TGTGCCAGCAGCTTAGCGTGGACTAGCGGGAGAGAGGCCCTCGAGCAGTACTTC	CASSLAWTSGREALEQYF
TRBV6-1	TRBD2	TRBJ2-2	-	TGTGCCAGCAGGTGGACTAGCGGGATAGGGTCGAACACCGGGGAGCTGTTTTTT	CASRWTSGIGSNTGELFF
TRBV29-1	TRBD1	TRBJ2-3	few	TGCAGCGTTGCCCTCACCCCCGGGACAGGGGGCGCAGATACGCAGTATTTT	CSVALTPGTGGADTQYF
TRBV20-1	TRBD1	TRBJ2-5	-	TGCAGTGCTAGCACAGGGGAAGAGACCCAGTACTTC	CSASTGEETQYF
TRBV6-5	-	TRBJ1-3	few	TGTGCCAGCAGCACAGACGGGAACACCATATATTTT	CASSTDGNTIYF
TRBV5-1	TRBD2	TRBJ2-1	-	TGCGCCAGCTACGGACTAGCGGACAATGAGCAGTTCTTC	CASYGLADNEQFF
TRBV24-1	-	TRBJ2-3	few	TGTGCCACCAGTCGGGACTTCTCAGATACGCAGTATTTT	CATSRDFSDTQYF
TRBV27	-	TRBJ2-7	-	TGTGCCAGCAGGCGGACCGTTAACTACGAGCAGTACTTC	CASRRTVNYEQYF
TRBV5-6	-	TRBJ2-5	-	TGTGCCAGCAGCTTGGGTGGCAGCGTTTTAGGAGAGACCCAGTACTTC	CASSLGGSVLGETQYF
TRBV6-2/TRBV6-3	TRBD2	TRBJ2-7	few	TGTGCCAGCAGTTACACAATAGCGGGTCCCCACTACGAGCAGTACTTC	CASSYTIAGPHYEQYF
TRBV12-3/TRBV12-4	-	TRBJ1-5	few	TGTGCCAGCAGTTCGGGACGAGGCAATCAGCCCCAGCATTTT	CASSSGRGNQPQHF
TRBV6-2/TRBV6-3	TRBD1	TRBJ1-2	few	TGTGCCAGCAGTTACCTAGGACAGGGAGGATATGGCTACACCTTC	CASSYLGQGGYGYTF
TRBV4-1	-	TRBJ2-5	-	TGCGCCAGCAGCCAAGATAGGGGACCAGAGACCCAGTACTTC	CASSQDRGPETQYF
TRBV12-3/TRBV12-4	-	TRBJ1-3	-	TGTGCCAGCAGTGCCCAGGGGTTTTCTGGAAACACCATATATTTT	CASSAQGFSGNTIYF
TRBV7-2	TRBD1	TRBJ2-7	many	TGTGCCAGCAGCTTAGGGGGGCCAGGGGGCCTCCACGAGCAGTACTTC	CASSLGGPGGLHEQYF
TRBV29-1	-	TRBJ2-7	-	TGCAGCGTTGCCTTCGGCCATGGGCCCTACGAGCAGTACTTC	CSVAFGHGPYEQYF
TRBV19	-	TRBJ2-4	-	TGTGCCAGTAGTACCGTCGGGGATATAAGGGGAATTCAGTACTTC	CASSTVGDIRGIQYF
TRBV5-1	TRBD2	TRBJ2-1	-	TGCGCCAGCAGCTTTGGACTAGCGGGAGGGCCCTCTTTCAATGAGCAGTTCTTC	CASSFGLAGGPSFNEQFF
TRBV7-2	TRBD2	TRBJ2-7	-	TGTGCCAGCAGCTTAGACGGGAGGAATGCCTACGAGCAGTACTTC	CASSLDGRNAYEQYF
TRBV24-1	TRBD1	TRBJ2-5	few	TGTGCCACCAGTGATTGGGGACAGGGATTACAAGAGACCCAGTACTTC	CATSDWGQGLQETQYF
TRBV20-1	TRBD1	TRBJ2-3	few	TGCAGTGCTAGAGGGGGACAGGGAAGCACAGATACGCAGTATTTT	CSARGGQGSTDTQYF